The 6 T cell receptor beta chains below come from one sample, sequenced in a study of naive and memory T cell subsets. Overall study findings and caveats: Naive repertoires, especially CD8, held a few larger clonotypes, possibly memory cells re-expressing CD45RA.

Both TRBC1 and TRBC2 were covered by a beta constant-region primer of two equimolar oligonucleotides. The ligated cDNA underwent four PCR rounds using SP2 and nested alpha and beta constant-region primers. From the UMI-ligation and nested PCR reads, TCRdb called clonotypes with MiXCR, one entry per CDR3 protein. The sample contains fewer than 150,000 distinct CDR3 sequences, approximately 20% of which appear only once. No cognate antigen is known for these TCRs. Sequencing was done on a sample of naive CD8+ T cells from blood. All receptors come from a human donor in good health.

There are a few counts of this clonotype. J is TRBJ2-7 and V is TRBV6-2 or TRBV6-3, with no clear D. The CDR3 extends over 16 amino acids. CDR1 MNHEY and CDR2 SVGEGT come from the germline V gene. Deletions cut 8 bases from V and 2 bases from J, with 22 bases between. This CDR3 reads CASALGLAPNPYEQYF. CDR3 coding DNA: TGTGCCAGCGCATTGGGCTTGGCCCCCAATCCCTACGAGCAGTACTTC.

This clonotype was seen only a few times. V and J are TRBV27 and TRBJ1-6, with D perhaps TRBD1 (5 bases). The CDR3 length is 14 residues. V lost 3 bases to trimming and J lost 6 bases, with 9 bases between them. Germline V CDR1 and CDR2: MNHEY, SMNVEV (reference sequence). The CDR3 is CASSFGASNSPLHF. CDR3 DNA sequence: TGTGCCAGCAGTTTCGGGGCGAGTAATTCACCCCTCCACTTT.

This clonotype was detected a few times. The chain has TRBV7-8 and TRBJ1-1; 7 bases align to TRBD1. CDR3 length: 13 amino acids. V gave up 1 base and J gave up 6 bases; unmatched junction bases: 2. Germline V lookup: CDR1 SGHVS, CDR2 FQNEAQ. CDR3 sequence reads: CASSLDRGPEAFF. In DNA form, the CDR3 reads TGTGCCAGCAGCTTAGACAGGGGACCTGAAGCTTTCTTT.

This clonotype was picked up a small number of times. The chain's CDR3 is CAISEEGTEYSNQPQHF. DNA of the CDR3: TGTGCCATCAGTGAGGAAGGGACAGAGTATAGCAATCAGCCCCAGCATTTT. The V and J genes are TRBV10-3 and TRBJ1-5, with 7 bases that match TRBD1. The CDR3 loop spans 17 amino acids. From germline, CDR1 is ENHRY and CDR2 SYGVKD. J gave up 0 bases and V 2 bases, and 7 bases lay outside the gene matches.

This clonotype appeared a few times. The chain employs TRBV2 and TRBJ1-4, with a possible D match to TRBD1 (5 bases). The CDR3 length is 13 residues. V was shortened by 8 bases and J by 3 bases, with 10 bases between the two germline ends. The V gene's germline CDR1 is SNHLY and CDR2 FYNNEI. In DNA form, the CDR3 reads TGTGCCAGCCGGGACGTTCCTAATGAAAAACTGTTTTTT. This gives the protein CASRDVPNEKLFF.

This clonotype has more than one count but fewer than ten. The V call is TRBV28, the J call TRBJ2-4, with no clear D. The CDR3 sequence is 15 residues long. V lost 5 bases and J lost 4, with 15 bases in between. From germline, CDR1 is MDHEN and CDR2 SYDVKM. CDR3 sequence reads: CASSPLPQSKNIQYF. The CDR3 DNA reads TGTGCCAGCAGTCCTTTGCCCCAGTCAAAAAACATTCAGTACTTC.